This entry lists 19 T cell receptor beta chains sequenced from one sample in a study of blood T cell repertoires in COVID-19. Libraries were prepared by immunoSEQ multiplex PCR; TCRdb keeps only in-frame clonotypes and omits some of them. Among 130,000 to 150,000 clones listed, 75% to 90% were seen once. Material: PBMCs or T cells enriched from blood (not recorded which). These receptors were taken from a man aged 60 to 75 who had recovered from COVID-19.

The V gene is TRBV11-2, the J gene TRBJ2-1; D might be TRBD1 (5 bases). Trimming removed 1 base at V and 4 bases at J, with 8 bases between. The germline V gene has CDR1 SGHAT and CDR2 FQNNGV. This CDR3 is built from 14 residues. The chain's CDR3 is CASSLGGRYNEQFF. CDR3 in DNA: TGTGCCAGCAGCTTAGGGGGCCGATACAATGAGCAGTTCTTC.

The genes are TRBV2 and TRBJ2-1; 7 positions agree with TRBD2. Unmatched junction bases numbered 11, after V lost 4 bases and J lost 5 bases. The CDR3 loop spans 16 amino acids. CDR1 SNHLY and CDR2 FYNNEI come from the germline V gene. The CDR3 bases are TGTGCCAGCAGTGTGGGGTGGGAGGGCGTCGACAATGAGCAGTTCTTC. This gives the protein CASSVGWEGVDNEQFF.

The rearrangement links TRBV2 to TRBJ1-1; TRBD1 might be the D (5 bases). The CDR3 consists of 16 residues. Germline loops: CDR1 SNHLY, CDR2 FYNNEI. V gave up 4 bases and J gave up 2 bases, with 17 bases separating them. CDR3 DNA: TGTGCCAGCAGTGGGCACGCCGGGGGGTTTAACACTGAAGCTTTCTTT. Translating gives CASSGHAGGFNTEAFF.

The chain links TRBV15 to TRBJ2-7, with 9 bases aligning to TRBD2. CDR1 and CDR2 (germline): LNHNV, YYDKDF (reference sequence). J was trimmed by 6 bases and V by 5 bases; bases with no gene match: 2. The length of the CDR3 is 12 residues. This CDR3 is CATSRGGGEQYF. CDR3 DNA sequence: TGTGCCACCAGCCGCGGGGGGGGCGAGCAGTACTTC.

J is TRBJ2-5 and V is TRBV9; a weak D match, TRBD2 (6 bases). The germline V gene has CDR1 SGDLS and CDR2 YYNGEE. The CDR3 totals 15 residues. Trimming shortened V by 0 bases and J by 4 bases, and 13 bases separated the two germline ends. The CDR3 DNA reads TGTGCCAGCAGCGTAGATGTGGGAGGCGGAGAGACCCAGTACTTC. Its translation is CASSVDVGGGETQYF. Together with reference TRBV9 and TRBJ2-5, the CDR3 gives the full variable domain: DSGVTQTPKHLITATGQRVTLRCSPRSGDLSVYWYQQSLDQGLQFLIQYYNGEERAKGNILERFSAQQFPDLHSELNLSSLELGDSALYFCASSVDVGGGETQYFGPGTRLLVL.

The genes are TRBV6-5 and TRBJ2-7, with unresolved D. Germline V CDR1 and CDR2: MNHEY, SVGAGI. There are 13 residues in the CDR3. V was shortened by 2 bases and J by 6 bases, with 11 bases between the two germline ends. Written as DNA, the CDR3 is TGTGCCAGCAGTTACAGGCCTCGCGGCGAGCAGTACTTC. Protein sequence: CASSYRPRGEQYF.

The V call is TRBV4-2, the J call TRBJ2-7; maybe TRBD2 (6 bases). Germline V gives CDR1 LGHNA, CDR2 YNFKEQ. There are 17 residues in the CDR3. Trimming cost V 0 bases and J 2 bases, with 17 bases left between them. The chain's CDR3 is CASSQDIGAGRPYEQYF. CDR3 DNA: TGTGCCAGCAGCCAAGATATAGGGGCGGGACGGCCCTACGAGCAGTACTTC.

The chain uses TRBV29-1 and TRBJ2-3; D perhaps matches TRBD1 (5 bases). Deletions cut 6 bases from V and 0 bases from J, with 10 bases between. Germline V gene data show CDR1 as SQVTM and CDR2 as ANQGSEA. The CDR3 has 13 residues. The CDR3 region is CSVDTASTDTQYF. CDR3 bases: TGCAGCGTGGACACCGCTAGCACAGATACGCAGTATTTT.

The chain joins TRBV19 to TRBJ2-1, with TRBD1 matching over 10 bases. With V trimmed by 8 bases and J by 6 bases, 7 bases remained unmatched. From germline, CDR1 is LNHDA and CDR2 SQIVND (reference sequence). CDR3 length equals 14 residues. For the CDR3, the DNA is TGTGCCAGTGGCGACAGGGGGCGGTTCAATGAGCAGTTCTTC. Amino acid sequence: CASGDRGRFNEQFF. The entire variable domain, with the rest obtained from reference TRBV19 and TRBJ2-1, is as follows: DGGITQSPKYLFRKEGQNVTLSCEQNLNHDAMYWYRQDPGQGLRLIYYSQIVNDFQKGDIAEGYSVSREKKESFPLTVTSAQKNPTAFYLCASGDRGRFNEQFFGPGTRLTVL.

The rearrangement uses TRBV14 and TRBJ2-1, with 12 bases lining up with TRBD1. Unmatched junction bases numbered 3, after V lost 4 bases and J lost 2 bases. This CDR3 has 16 amino acids. Germline V gene sequence: CDR1 SGHDN, CDR2 FVKESK. Here the CDR3 reads CASSLGTGGAYNEQFF. The CDR3 nucleotides are TGTGCCAGCAGCCTCGGGACAGGGGGCGCCTACAATGAGCAGTTCTTC.

V and J are TRBV7-3 and TRBJ2-7, with 8 bases fitting TRBD2. CDR1 SGHTA and CDR2 FQGTGA come from the germline V gene. This CDR3 is 15 amino acids long. The J segment lost 1 base and the V segment lost 5 bases, leaving 7 bases of the junction unmatched. The CDR3 DNA reads TGTGCCAGCAGCGCTACTAGCGGTCCGTCCTACGAGCAGTACTTC. Translation gives CASSATSGPSYEQYF.

The chain uses TRBV10-3 and TRBJ2-5, with 8 bases aligning to TRBD2. Trimming removed 3 bases from V and 4 bases from J; junction bases left unmatched: 7. This CDR3 region has 15 residues. Germline V gives CDR1 ENHRY, CDR2 SYGVKD. CDR3 nucleotide sequence: TGTGCCATCAGTGAAGGCGGGGGGATCGGAGAGACCCAGTACTTC. Encoded protein: CAISEGGGIGETQYF.

The chain joins TRBV6-5 to TRBJ1-1, with 8 bases aligning to TRBD1. The J segment lost 5 bases and the V segment lost 9 bases, leaving 8 bases of the junction unmatched. Germline V gives CDR1 MNHEY, CDR2 SVGAGI. This CDR3 spans 13 amino acids. CDR3: CASLDRGWTEAFF. The DNA for the CDR3 is TGTGCCAGTCTAGACAGGGGTTGGACTGAAGCTTTCTTT.

The chain uses TRBV30 and TRBJ1-2; no definite D call. Per germline, CDR1 GTSNPN and CDR2 SVGIG (reference sequence). CDR3 size: 12 residues. Trimming removed 3 bases from V and 5 bases from J, with 10 bases in between. The CDR3 nucleotides read TGTGCCTGGAGCGCGGAGCCGTATGGCTACACCTTC. Translated, it gives CAWSAEPYGYTF.

J is TRBJ1-6 and V is TRBV5-1, with 7 bases lining up with TRBD1. Germline CDR1 SGHRS, CDR2 YFSETQ. CDR3 length equals 14 residues. Germline trimming cut 6 bases from V and 8 bases from J; bases unmatched to any gene: 8. For the CDR3, the DNA is TGCGCCAGCACCCAGGGACAGACTGATTCACCCCTCCACTTT. This encodes CASTQGQTDSPLHF.

V and J are TRBV4-1 and TRBJ1-1; a possible D gene is TRBD1 (6 bases). Germline V gene lookup returns CDR1 MGHRA and CDR2 YSYEKL. CDR3 size: 15 residues. Trimming took off 6 bases at V and 3 bases at J, with 17 bases between the two ends. CDR3 sequence reads: CASSLTGSSDTEAFF. CDR3 coding DNA: TGCGCCAGCAGTTTAACAGGGTCCAGCGACACTGAAGCTTTCTTT.

This rearrangement joins TRBV18 to TRBJ1-4, with D unclear. Per germline, CDR1 KGHSH and CDR2 LQKENI. The CDR3 loop spans 19 amino acids. Trimming cost V 6 bases and J 0 bases, with 23 bases left between them. Here the CDR3 DNA reads TGTGCCAGCTCTCTCAAACGAACCGGACTTCATGCAACTAATGAAAAACTGTTTTTT. Protein sequence: CASSLKRTGLHATNEKLFF.

In the case of this clone: The sample carries other DNA sequences with the same CDR3. This chain uses TRBV19 with TRBJ1-5; the D gene is possibly TRBD1 (6 bases). V was clipped by 1 base and J by 5 bases, with 9 bases between them. This CDR3 is 14 amino acids long. In germline, CDR1 is LNHDA, CDR2 SQIVND (reference sequence). In nucleotides, the CDR3 is TGTGCCAGTAGTATAGGACAGGTACATCAGCCCCAGCATTTT. Residues: CASSIGQVHQPQHF.

The chain couples TRBV27 to TRBJ2-7; 8 positions agree with TRBD2. V was clipped by 5 bases and J by 2 bases; unmatched bases: 5. CDR3 length: 14 amino acids. Germline-derived CDR1 and CDR2 are MNHEY and SMNVEV (reference sequence). CDR3 protein: CASSESGRAYEQYF. The CDR3 DNA sequence: TGTGCCAGCAGTGAGAGCGGGAGAGCCTACGAGCAGTACTTC.